This T cell receptor (beta chain) was retrieved from a study of blood T cell repertoires in COVID-19 (dated by TCRdb to about 2020). For context, the study as a whole: The collaborator samples originated in the United States, Italy and Spain and spanned the acute and convalescent phases of COVID-19. The material from the prospective study consisted of cDNA or gDNA derived from T cells, B-cell-depleted T cells, or PBMCs. The dataset comprised deeply sampled blood TCRbeta repertoires from subjects exposed to, actively infected with, or recovered from COVID-19. A freely available public database, intended as a resource for researchers studying the immune response to SARS-CoV-2, is where the repertoires were released. The samples were drawn from two sources: the first 160 participants of the ongoing ImmuneRACE study, and 1,000 to 1,500 subjects contributed by 6 global collaborators. The sample metadata nearly always contained a de-identified subject ID, COVID-19 status, age in years and sex. Where available, HLA class I and class II types were taken from metadata supplied by the sample provider and were not determined by assay-based typing.

The paper as a whole reports these results and caveats: The amount of clinical and demographic metadata varied by source and participant and was provided uncurated.

TCRbeta CDR3 regions were amplified from genomic DNA by means of the immunoSEQ Assay, a bias-controlled multiplex PCR. For the original study's pipeline: Nucleated cell counts per sample were estimated from amplification of reference gene primers within the assay. To quantify the absolute abundance of each unique TCRbeta CDR3 rearrangement, sequence reads were collapsed and filtered. Productive Simpson clonality was computed per sample as the square root of Simpson's diversity index over productive rearrangements. Imported from immuneACCESS, the table was reduced by TCRdb to in-frame sequences with V and J called. These copies leave out some clones; in studies compared against another copy, an unresolved V gene accounts for under half, and the cause of the remainder is not known. V and J calls plus clone size are reproduced from that table; the DNA served to infer D and trimming. The sample has under 250,000 clones on record, 75% to 85% of them singletons. About 6.5% of the sample is held by the ten biggest clonotypes.

V and J are truncated by 3 bases and 4 bases respectively, leaving an intervening sequence of 13 bases. The CDR3, cysteine through phenylalanine, is 15 amino acids long. Only the CDR3 portion is preserved as DNA: 45 bases, with reading frame beginning at the first base. CDR1 and CDR2 (SGHRS, YFSETQ) derive from the germline V gene. In Seattle, one collaborating source enrolled patients while the infection was active and tracked those patients longitudinally over the course of disease. Each collaborating institution followed its own protocols to collect whole blood in K2EDTA tubes. Collaborator samples were shipped for TCRbeta analysis as frozen whole blood, isolated PBMCs, or DNA extracted from either sample type. As for this clone: It lacks a known antigen. No base-level quality is on record; no much larger clone is a single base apart.

The chain links TRBV5-1 with TRBJ1-4, with the D segment identity uncertain. The source material was peripheral blood. The source is a woman aged 35 to 49 with COVID-19, enrolled during active disease. The CDR3: CASSSQSPYNEKLFF. The nucleotide sequence reads TGCGCCAGCAGCTCACAGAGCCCCTATAATGAAAAACTGTTTTTT.